Listed below are T cell receptor beta chains from one sample, sequenced in a study of T cell changes during pregnancy in multiple sclerosis. Profiling relied on immunoSEQ multiplex PCR, and the TCRdb table lists in-frame clones only, not all of them. The profile shows 50,000 or so clones, roughly 90% of them singletons. The source was CD4+ T cells from peripheral blood mononuclear cells, collected after pregnancy. These receptors originate from a female donor with multiple sclerosis, enrolled in a pregnancy study. CDR3s include the opening cysteine and the closing phenylalanine or tryptophan. Each record gives: J gene, clone size, D gene, V gene, CDR3 DNA, CDR3 protein. A D gene is named only where the DNA matches it firmly. Expanded clones get a size class; other rows say once, few or many, or leave the size out.

TRBJ2-7 | . | . | TRBV11-3 | TGTGCCAGCAGCTTAGGGACTATGAACGAGCAGTACTTC | CASSLGTMNEQYF
TRBJ1-1 | . | . | TRBV2 | TGTGCCAGCAGGGTACCGGGTCCTAACACTGAAGCTTTCTTT | CASRVPGPNTEAFF
TRBJ2-7 | . | TRBD1 | TRBV29-1 | TGCAGCGTTACGAGTCGACAACAGGGGATAGCCTACGAGCAGTACTTC | CSVTSRQQGIAYEQYF
TRBJ2-1 | . | TRBD2 | TRBV4-3 | TGCGCCAGCAGCCAAGGAAGTCTAGCGGGTTGGGAGCAGTTCTTC | CASSQGSLAGWEQFF
TRBJ2-5 | . | . | TRBV5-8 | TGTGCCAGCAGCGGGGGGGCGTTCCCAGAGACCCAGTACTTC | CASSGGAFPETQYF
TRBJ2-7 | once | . | TRBV27 | TGTGCCAGCAGCATCCCGAGAGGGACGGGAGCCTACGAGCAGTACTTC | CASSIPRGTGAYEQYF
TRBJ2-7 | few | TRBD2 | TRBV7-2 | TGTGCCAGCAGCTTATTCCAGACTAGCCCAAAGATGGGTCACTACGAGCAGTACTTC | CASSLFQTSPKMGHYEQYF
TRBJ1-3 | . | . | TRBV6-5 | TGTGCCAGCAGTCAGCCCGCAGGGCCTGGAAACACCATATATTTT | CASSQPAGPGNTIYF
TRBJ2-2 | once | TRBD1 | TRBV7-2 | TGTGCCAGCAGCTTAGCGATAGCAGGGGGAACCGGGGAGCTGTTTTTT | CASSLAIAGGTGELFF
TRBJ1-2 | . | . | TRBV27 | TGTGCCAGCAGCCCGATTAATTCCCCCTCAGTCTACACCTTC | CASSPINSPSVYTF
TRBJ1-5 | . | . | TRBV6-1 | TGTGCCAGCGAACAGGGTCAGCCCCAGCATTTT | CASEQGQPQHF
TRBJ1-2 | . | . | TRBV6-1 | TGTGCCAGCAGTGAAGCGGCGGTCAACTATGGCTACACCTTC | CASSEAAVNYGYTF
TRBJ2-1 | . | TRBD2 | TRBV9 | TGTGCCAGCAGTTATGCTAGCGGGGCTAACAATGAGCAGTTCTTC | CASSYASGANNEQFF
TRBJ2-3 | . | TRBD2 | TRBV9 | TGTGCCAGCAGCGCCGGACTAGCGGGAGGCCGAGATACGCAGTATTTT | CASSAGLAGGRDTQYF
TRBJ2-1 | . | . | TRBV27 | TGTGCCAGCAAGAGGAGTTACAATGAGCAGTTCTTC | CASKRSYNEQFF
TRBJ1-3 | . | . | TRBV11-3 | TGTGCCAGCAGTAAGCAATCGGGACTAAACTCTGGAAACACCATATATTTT | CASSKQSGLNSGNTIYF
TRBJ2-1 | . | . | TRBV30 | TGTGCCTGGAGCCCGGCGGGACTCACTTCCTACAATGAGCAGTTCTTC | CAWSPAGLTSYNEQFF
TRBJ2-1 | . | TRBD2 | TRBV5-5 | TGTGCCAGCAGGCGGACTAGCGGGGGGTACAATGAGCAGTTCTTC | CASRRTSGGYNEQFF
TRBJ2-7 | . | TRBD1 | TRBV6-1 | TGTGCCAGCAGTGTCCAGGGGGACTACGAGCAGTACTTC | CASSVQGDYEQYF
TRBJ2-1 | . | TRBD2 | TRBV11-3 | TGTGCCAGCAGCTTAGATCTTAGCGGGATCCTCAATGAGCAGTTCTTC | CASSLDLSGILNEQFF